This T cell receptor (beta chain) was sequenced during a study of shared clonotypes between healthy human individuals (TCRdb year 2020). Regarding the research as a whole: A couple of women and three men aged 18 to 49 years were included in the cohort. Per donor, three plates each were used for CD4 naive and CD4 memory, two for CD8 naive, and one for CD8 memory. To estimate repertoire size and how much clonotype sharing occurs between individuals, the study deeply sequenced the blood TCR repertoires of a handful of healthy adults. To increase sequencing depth and limit assay-specific biases, different laboratories used diverse techniques to prepare libraries and sequence TCR repertoires. Per donor, leukapheresis produced somewhere between about 0.85 and 9.5 billion PBMCs.

With regard to this clone: The antigen it recognizes is unknown. Per-nucleotide qualities are absent, and no much larger clonotype sits a single base away.

Donors were healthy HIV-negative adults with no recently reported acute infections or vaccinations. Every donor was a Caucasian adult living in Nashville, Tennessee, USA. CD4+ T cells were enriched through magnetic negative selection, after which naive cells were positively selected on CD45RA and the remaining negative fraction served as the memory subset. Blood was obtained by leukapheresis, after which PBMCs were separated by Ficoll-Histopaque density gradient centrifugation and cryopreserved in liquid nitrogen vapor phase. Analytical flow cytometry was used to check the purity and quantity of every magnetically sorted T cell population. Each sorted fraction had its genomic DNA isolated and then quantified by UV absorbance on a Nanodrop 2000c. General findings and caveats noted by the study authors: The genetic and exposure-history diversity represented was limited by the small number of donors. Sampling was restricted to blood, and TCR repertoires in tissues likely differ from the TCR repertoires found in blood. Approximately 5% of naive CD4, 3% to 4% of naive CD8, 2.3% of memory CD4, and approximately 0.4% of memory CD8 clonotypes were shared across four donors. Naive subsets generally had larger estimated clonotype richness than memory subsets did. Incomplete sequencing was indicated by rarefaction of sorted-subset datasets, despite the large sequencing depth. Pairwise subsampling indicated that sequencing depth was expected to affect the degree of clonotype sharing among donors. Clonotypes shared by all four sorted-subset donors showed higher generation probabilities than non-shared clonotypes.

Using the deep immunoSEQ assay, TCR CDR3 regions were amplified from genomic DNA by multiplex PCR. Genomic DNA extracted from each cell subset was distributed evenly over all wells of several immunoSEQ 96-well plates, and each plate served as one replicate. Each replicate PCR for sorted subsets received around 210 ng genomic DNA, equal to about 29,000 T cell genomes. The purified libraries were quantified using a Qubit 3.0 fluorometer, sized with a Bioanalyzer 2100, and then quantified again using the KAPA Library Quantification kit. Each immunoSEQ 96-well plate was sequenced on its own single-read 150-cycle Illumina NextSeq 550 flow cell. The study's processing was this. Because the immunoSEQ output included only junctional sequences and no quality scores, the filtering could not be the same as the filtering used for full-length reads. To assign V/J genes and CDR3, sequences were annotated using PyIR, a Python wrapper for IgBLAST v1.9, with IMGT germline references. Reads were filtered out if the reads had weak V/J assignments (E-value above 1e-6), no CDR3, stop codons, out-of-frame junctions, or ambiguous translated residues. V3J clonotypes were defined as sequences sharing an identical inferred V gene, J gene, and CDR3 amino acid sequence. Percentage overlap between repertoires was computed as shared unique clonotypes divided by the size of the smaller repertoire. RTK rarefaction, the Chao1 estimator, and Recon v2.1 estimates of unobserved clonotypes were used to assess repertoire richness. OLGA was used to compute generation probabilities for all TCRbeta clonotypes that the gDNA method yielded from a handful of donors. Here the immuneACCESS table is served through TCRdb, limited to in-frame sequences with V and J called. Missing clones are a known gap in these copies; in checked studies unresolved V genes cover under half, and the rest lacks a known reason. The DNA gave D and trimming, while V, J and clone size come from that table. The sample yields about 360,000 clones; less than 85% were counted once. The ten largest clones take up about 10% of the sample.

The CDR3 numbers 19 residues from cysteine through phenylalanine. CDR3 DNA only is kept here, 57 bases in frame from base 1. The germline V gene yields SNHLY for CDR1 and FYNNEI for CDR2. V trim: 4 bases; J trim: 6 bases; unmatched bases: 17. The sequence was collected from a man aged 25-45 years in good health. The sequenced sample consisted of memory CD4+ T cells sorted from blood. This specimen's cell subset or site label, interpreted: CD45RA-negative fraction. The receptor chain draws on TRBV2 and TRBJ2-3, with 12 bases matching TRBD2. The nucleotides read TGTGCCAGCAGTGCGAGAACTAGCGGGAGGTGGGGTCTGGGCGATACGCAGTATTTT. It translates to CASSARTSGRWGLGDTQYF.